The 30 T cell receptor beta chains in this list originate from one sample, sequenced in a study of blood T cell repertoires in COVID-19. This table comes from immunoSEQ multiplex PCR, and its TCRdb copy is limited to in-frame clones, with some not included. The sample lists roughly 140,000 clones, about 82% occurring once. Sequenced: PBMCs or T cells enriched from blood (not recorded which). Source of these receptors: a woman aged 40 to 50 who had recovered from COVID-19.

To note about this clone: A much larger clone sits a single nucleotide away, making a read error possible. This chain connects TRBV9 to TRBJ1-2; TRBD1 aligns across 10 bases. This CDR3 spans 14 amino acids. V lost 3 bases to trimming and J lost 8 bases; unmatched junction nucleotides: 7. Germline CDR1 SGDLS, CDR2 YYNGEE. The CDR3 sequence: CASSGGGQGKGYTF. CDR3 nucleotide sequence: TGTGCCAGCAGCGGGGGGGGACAGGGGAAAGGCTACACCTTC.

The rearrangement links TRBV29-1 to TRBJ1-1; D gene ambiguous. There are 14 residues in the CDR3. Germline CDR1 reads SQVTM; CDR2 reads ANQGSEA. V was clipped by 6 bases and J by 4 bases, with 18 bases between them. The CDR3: CSVWVGGQLTEAFF. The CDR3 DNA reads TGCAGCGTCTGGGTAGGTGGGCAGCTCACTGAAGCTTTCTTT. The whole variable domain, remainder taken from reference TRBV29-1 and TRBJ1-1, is SAVISQKPSRDICQRGTSLTIQCQVDSQVTMMFWYRQQPGQSLTLIATANQGSEATYESGFVIDKFPISRPNLTFSTLTVSNMSPEDSSIYLCSVWVGGQLTEAFFGQGTRLTVV.

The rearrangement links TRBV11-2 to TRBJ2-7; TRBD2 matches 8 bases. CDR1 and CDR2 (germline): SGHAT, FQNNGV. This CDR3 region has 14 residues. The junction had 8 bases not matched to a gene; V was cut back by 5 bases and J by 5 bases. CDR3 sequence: CASSTRGGLDEQYF. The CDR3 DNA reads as TGTGCCAGCAGCACCCGGGGGGGCCTCGACGAGCAGTACTTC.

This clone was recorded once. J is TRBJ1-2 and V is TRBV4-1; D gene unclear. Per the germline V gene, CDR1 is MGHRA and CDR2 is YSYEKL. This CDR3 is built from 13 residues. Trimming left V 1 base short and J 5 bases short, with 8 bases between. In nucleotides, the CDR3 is TGCGCCAGCAGCCAAGTCCCCCCTTATGGCTACACCTTC. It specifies CASSQVPPYGYTF.

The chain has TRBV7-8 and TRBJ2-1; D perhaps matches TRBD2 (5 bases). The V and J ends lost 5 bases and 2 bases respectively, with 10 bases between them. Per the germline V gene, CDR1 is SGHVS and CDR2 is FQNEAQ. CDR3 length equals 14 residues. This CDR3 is CASSRSGAYNEQFF. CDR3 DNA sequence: TGTGCCAGCAGCCGTTCCGGGGCCTACAATGAGCAGTTCTTC.

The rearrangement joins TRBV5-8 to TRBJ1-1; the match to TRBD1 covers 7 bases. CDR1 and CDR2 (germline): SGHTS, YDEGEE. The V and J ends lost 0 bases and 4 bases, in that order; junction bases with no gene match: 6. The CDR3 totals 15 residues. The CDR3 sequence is CASSLAGTASTEAFF. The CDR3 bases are TGTGCCAGCAGCTTGGCTGGGACAGCTAGCACTGAAGCTTTCTTT.

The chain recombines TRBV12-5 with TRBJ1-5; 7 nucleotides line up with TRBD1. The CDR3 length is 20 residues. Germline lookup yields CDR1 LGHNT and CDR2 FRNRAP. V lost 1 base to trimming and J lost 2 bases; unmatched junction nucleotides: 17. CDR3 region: CASGLDGTDVGVWGNQPQHF. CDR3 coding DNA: TGTGCTAGTGGTTTGGACGGGACAGATGTAGGTGTGTGGGGCAATCAGCCCCAGCATTTT.

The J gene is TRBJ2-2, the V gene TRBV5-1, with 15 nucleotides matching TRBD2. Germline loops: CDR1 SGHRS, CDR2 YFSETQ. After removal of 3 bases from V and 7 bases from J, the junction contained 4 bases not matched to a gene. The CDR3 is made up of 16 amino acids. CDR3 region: CASSWTSGRGGGELFF. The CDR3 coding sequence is TGCGCCAGCAGCTGGACTAGCGGGAGGGGCGGCGGGGAGCTGTTTTTT. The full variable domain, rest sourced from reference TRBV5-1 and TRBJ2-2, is KAGVTQTPRYLIKTRGQQVTLSCSPISGHRSVSWYQQTPGQGLQFLFEYFSETQRNKGNFPGRFSGRQFSNSRSEMNVSTLELGDSALYLCASSWTSGRGGGELFFGEGSRLTVL.

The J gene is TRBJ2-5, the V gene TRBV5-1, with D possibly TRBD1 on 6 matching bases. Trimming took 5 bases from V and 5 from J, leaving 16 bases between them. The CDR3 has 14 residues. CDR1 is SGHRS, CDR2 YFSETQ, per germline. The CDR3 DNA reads TGCGCCAGCAGACCCCAGGGGTCGGGGGAGACCCAGTACTTC. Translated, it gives CASRPQGSGETQYF.

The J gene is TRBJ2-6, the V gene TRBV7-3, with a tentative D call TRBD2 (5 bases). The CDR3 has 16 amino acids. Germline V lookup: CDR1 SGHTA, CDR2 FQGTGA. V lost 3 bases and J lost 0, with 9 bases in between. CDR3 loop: CASSFEGTSGANVLTF. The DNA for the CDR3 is TGTGCCAGCAGCTTCGAGGGAACCTCTGGGGCCAACGTCCTGACTTTC.

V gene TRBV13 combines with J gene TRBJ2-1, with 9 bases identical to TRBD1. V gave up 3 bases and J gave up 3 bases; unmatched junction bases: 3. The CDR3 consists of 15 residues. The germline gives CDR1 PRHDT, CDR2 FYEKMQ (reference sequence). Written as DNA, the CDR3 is TGTGCCAGCAGCTTTGGGACAGGGAACTACAATGAGCAGTTCTTC. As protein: CASSFGTGNYNEQFF. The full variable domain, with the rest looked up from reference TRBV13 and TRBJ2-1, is AAGVIQSPRHLIKEKRETATLKCYPIPRHDTVYWYQQGPGQDPQFLISFYEKMQSDKGSIPDRFSAQQFSDYHSELNMSSLELGDSALYFCASSFGTGNYNEQFFGPGTRLTVL.

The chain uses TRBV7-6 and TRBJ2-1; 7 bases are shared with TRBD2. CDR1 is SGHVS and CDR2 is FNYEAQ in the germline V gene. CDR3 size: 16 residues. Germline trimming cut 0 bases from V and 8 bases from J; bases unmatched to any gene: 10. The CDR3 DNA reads TGTGCCAGCAGCTTAGCAGAAGCGGGACTCTCTGATGAGCAGTTCTTC. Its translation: CASSLAEAGLSDEQFF.

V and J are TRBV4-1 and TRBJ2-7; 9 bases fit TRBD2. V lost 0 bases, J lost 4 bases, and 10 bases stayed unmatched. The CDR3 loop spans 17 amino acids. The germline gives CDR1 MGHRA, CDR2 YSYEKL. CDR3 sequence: CASSQDTPVAGVYEQYF. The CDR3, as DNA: TGCGCCAGCAGCCAAGATACCCCGGTAGCGGGAGTTTACGAGCAGTACTTC.

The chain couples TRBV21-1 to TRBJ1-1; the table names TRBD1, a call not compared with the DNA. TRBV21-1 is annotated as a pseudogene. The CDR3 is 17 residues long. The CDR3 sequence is CASSKGAPCWDTTEAFF. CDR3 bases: TGTGCCAGCAGCAAAGGGGCCCCTTGCTGGGACACCACTGAAGCTTTCTTT.

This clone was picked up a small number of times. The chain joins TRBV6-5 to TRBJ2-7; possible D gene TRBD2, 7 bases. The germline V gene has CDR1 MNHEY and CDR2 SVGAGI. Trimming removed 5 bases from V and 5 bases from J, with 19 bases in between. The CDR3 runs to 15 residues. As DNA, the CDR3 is TGTGCCAGCAGTCCCCCCCTCGGGGGGCGAAACGAGCAGTACTTC. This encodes CASSPPLGGRNEQYF.

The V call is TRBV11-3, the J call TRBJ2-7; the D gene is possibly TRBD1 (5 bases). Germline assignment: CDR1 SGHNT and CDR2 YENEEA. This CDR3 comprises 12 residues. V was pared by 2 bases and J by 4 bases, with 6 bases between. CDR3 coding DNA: TGTGCCAGCAGCTTACAGGGTTACGAGCAGTACTTC. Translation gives CASSLQGYEQYF.

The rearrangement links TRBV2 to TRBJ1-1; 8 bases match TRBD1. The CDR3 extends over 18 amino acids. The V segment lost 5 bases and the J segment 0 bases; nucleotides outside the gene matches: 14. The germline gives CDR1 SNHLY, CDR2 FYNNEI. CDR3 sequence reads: CASSLGAQGGDMNTEAFF. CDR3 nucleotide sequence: TGTGCCAGCAGTCTGGGGGCACAGGGGGGAGACATGAACACTGAAGCTTTCTTT.

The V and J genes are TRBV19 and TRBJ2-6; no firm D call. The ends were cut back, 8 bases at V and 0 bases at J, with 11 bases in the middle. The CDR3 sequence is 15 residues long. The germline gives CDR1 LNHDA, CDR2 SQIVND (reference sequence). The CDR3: CASGDSLSGANVLTF. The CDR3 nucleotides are TGTGCCAGTGGCGACTCCCTCTCTGGGGCCAACGTCCTGACTTTC.

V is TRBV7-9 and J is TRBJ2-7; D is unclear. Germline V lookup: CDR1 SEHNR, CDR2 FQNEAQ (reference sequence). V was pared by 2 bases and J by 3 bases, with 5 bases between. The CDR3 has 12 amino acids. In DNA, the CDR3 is TGTGCCAGCAGCTTACTAGACTACGAGCAGTACTTC. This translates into CASSLLDYEQYF.

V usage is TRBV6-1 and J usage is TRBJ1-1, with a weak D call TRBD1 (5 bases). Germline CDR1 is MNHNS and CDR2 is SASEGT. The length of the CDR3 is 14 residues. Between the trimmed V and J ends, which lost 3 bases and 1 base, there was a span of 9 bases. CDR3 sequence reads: CASSDGQRNTEAFF. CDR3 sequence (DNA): TGTGCCAGCAGTGATGGACAACGGAACACTGAAGCTTTCTTT.

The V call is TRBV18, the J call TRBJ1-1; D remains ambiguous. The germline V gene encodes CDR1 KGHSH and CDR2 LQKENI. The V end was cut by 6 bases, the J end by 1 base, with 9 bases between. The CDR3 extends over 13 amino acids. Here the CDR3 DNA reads TGTGCCAGCTCGGCGGGCAGGAACACTGAAGCTTTCTTT. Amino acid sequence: CASSAGRNTEAFF.

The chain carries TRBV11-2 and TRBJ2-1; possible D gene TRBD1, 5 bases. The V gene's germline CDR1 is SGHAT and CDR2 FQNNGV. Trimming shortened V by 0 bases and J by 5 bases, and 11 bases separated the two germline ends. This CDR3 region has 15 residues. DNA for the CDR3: TGTGCCAGCAGCTTAGAGTACCCGACAGACAATGAGCAGTTCTTC. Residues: CASSLEYPTDNEQFF.

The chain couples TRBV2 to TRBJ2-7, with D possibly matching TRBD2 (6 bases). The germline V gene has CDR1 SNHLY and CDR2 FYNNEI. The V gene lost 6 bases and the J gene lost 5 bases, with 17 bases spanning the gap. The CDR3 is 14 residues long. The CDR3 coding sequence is TGTGCCAGCAGGTTATTCGCTAGCGTCGACGAGCAGTACTTC. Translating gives CASRLFASVDEQYF. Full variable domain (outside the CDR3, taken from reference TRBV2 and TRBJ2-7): EPEVTQTPSHQVTQMGQEVILRCVPISNHLYFYWYRQILGQKVEFLVSFYNNEISEKSEIFDDQFSVERPDGSNFTLKIRSTKLEDSAMYFCASRLFASVDEQYFGPGTRLTVT.

The CDR3 reads CASSPIGTTSGLAYGYTF. The DNA for the CDR3 is TGTGCCAGCAGTCCGATTGGGACAACCTCAGGGCTCGCCTATGGCTACACCTTC. The V call is TRBV28, the J call TRBJ1-2; perhaps TRBD1 as D (6 bases). Per the germline V gene, CDR1 is MDHEN and CDR2 is SYDVKM. V was trimmed by 5 bases and J by 4 bases, leaving 26 bases between them. The CDR3 has 18 amino acids.

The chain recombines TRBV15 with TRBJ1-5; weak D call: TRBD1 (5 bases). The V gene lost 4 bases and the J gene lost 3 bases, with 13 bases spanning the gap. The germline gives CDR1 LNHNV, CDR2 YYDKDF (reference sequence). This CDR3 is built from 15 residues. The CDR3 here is CATSIQGGNNQPQHF. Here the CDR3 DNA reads TGTGCCACCAGCATTCAGGGAGGCAACAATCAGCCCCAGCATTTT.

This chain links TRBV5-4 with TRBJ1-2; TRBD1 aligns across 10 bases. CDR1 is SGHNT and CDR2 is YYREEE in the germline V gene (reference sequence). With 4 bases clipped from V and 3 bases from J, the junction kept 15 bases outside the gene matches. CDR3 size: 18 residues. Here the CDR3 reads CASSVPPGQGPQDYGYTF. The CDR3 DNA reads TGTGCCAGCAGCGTACCCCCGGGACAGGGGCCCCAGGACTATGGCTACACCTTC.

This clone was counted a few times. The CDR3 reads CASSFSGGDGYTF. The CDR3 DNA sequence: TGTGCCAGCTCTTTCAGCGGGGGGGATGGCTACACCTTC. The V and J genes are TRBV12-3 or TRBV12-4 and TRBJ1-2, with D perhaps matching TRBD1 (5 bases). The CDR3 runs 13 residues. The V and J ends lost 8 bases and 6 bases respectively, with 16 bases between them.

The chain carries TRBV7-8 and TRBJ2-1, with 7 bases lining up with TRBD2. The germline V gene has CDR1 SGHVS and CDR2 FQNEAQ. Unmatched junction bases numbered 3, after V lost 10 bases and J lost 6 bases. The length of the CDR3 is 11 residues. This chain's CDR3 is CATTGGNEQFF. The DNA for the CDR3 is TGTGCCACCACGGGGGGCAATGAGCAGTTCTTC.

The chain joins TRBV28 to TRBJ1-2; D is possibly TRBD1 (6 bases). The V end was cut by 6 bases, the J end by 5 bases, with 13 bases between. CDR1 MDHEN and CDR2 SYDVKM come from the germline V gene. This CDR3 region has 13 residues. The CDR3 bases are TGTGCCAGCAGGCCGGGACAAGAATATGGCTACACCTTC. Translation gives CASRPGQEYGYTF.

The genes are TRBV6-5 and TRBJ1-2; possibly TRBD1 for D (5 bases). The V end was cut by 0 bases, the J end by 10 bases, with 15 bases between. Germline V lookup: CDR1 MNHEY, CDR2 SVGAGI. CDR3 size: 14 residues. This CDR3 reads CASSYSGGGIAYTF. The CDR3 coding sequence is TGTGCCAGCAGTTACTCTGGCGGGGGGATAGCCTACACCTTC.